The 9 T cell receptor beta chains below were found in one sample sequenced in a study of human T cells and chemical hapten exposure. TCRdb re-derived calls from the RACE reads in MiXCR, one entry per CDR3 protein. The sample contains approximately 350,000 distinct CDR3 sequences, around 7% of which appear only once. The time point denotes: patch test 1, 2 weeks after DPC sensitization. This sample's treatment: therapeutic diphenylcyclopropenone sensitization with weekly scalp DPC. This specimen consisted of whole blood, obtained in connection with sensitization to the hapten diphenylcyclopropenone (DPC). These receptors were obtained from a woman younger than 30 with alopecia areata. Some clones in this sample may be carry-over from other donors' samples.

V is TRBV27 and J is TRBJ1-1; TRBD1 might be the D (6 bases). V lost 6 bases and J lost 11, with 19 bases in between. Germline loops: CDR1 MNHEY, CDR2 SMNVEV (reference sequence). CDR3 length: 13 amino acids. The CDR3 DNA sequence: TGTGCCAGCAGGCCTTGGACAGTGGGGTATGCTTTCTTT. It codes for CASRPWTVGYAFF.

A few counts support this clonotype. J is TRBJ1-2 and V is TRBV28; D ambiguous. V was pared by 10 bases and J by 0 bases, with 12 bases between. The length of the CDR3 is 13 residues. Germline V CDR1 and CDR2: MDHEN, SYDVKM. In nucleotides, the CDR3 is TGTGCCACCCAACTAGACTCTAACTATGGCTACACCTTC. It is translated as CATQLDSNYGYTF.

By frequency in the sample, this clonotype is large (0.1 to 1%). The J gene is TRBJ2-2, the V gene TRBV24-1; TRBD1 is a possible D gene (5 bases). Per the germline V gene, CDR1 is KGHDR and CDR2 is SFDVKD. V was clipped by 5 bases and J by 7 bases, with 10 bases between them. CDR3 size: 13 residues. The CDR3 coding sequence is TGTGCCACCAGTGCAGGGTCGGACGGGGAGCTGTTTTTT. It translates to CATSAGSDGELFF.

This clonotype was seen a few times. The genes are TRBV11-1 and TRBJ2-7; 7 bases map to TRBD1. The V segment lost 7 bases and the J segment 2 bases; nucleotides outside the gene matches: 14. CDR1 is SGHAT, CDR2 FQDESV, per germline (reference sequence). The CDR3 is 16 amino acids. CDR3: CASTYAAPGGPYEQYF. In nucleotides, the CDR3 is TGTGCCAGCACCTACGCTGCCCCAGGGGGACCCTACGAGCAGTACTTC.

The sample holds many counts of this clonotype. This chain links TRBV5-5 with TRBJ2-1; 7 bases match TRBD2. The CDR3 is made up of 12 amino acids. Trimming at V came to 4 bases and at J to 12 bases, leaving 7 bases not matched to a gene. Germline V lookup: CDR1 SGHKS, CDR2 YYEKEE (reference sequence). The CDR3 nucleotides read TGTGCCAGCAGCACTACTAGCGTGTGGCAGTTCTTC. This codes for CASSTTSVWQFF.

This clonotype was detected only a few times. The V call is TRBV7-2, the J call TRBJ1-2, with D maybe TRBD1 (5 bases). Germline V gene lookup returns CDR1 SGHTA and CDR2 FQGNSA. Trimming took 6 bases from V and 2 from J, leaving 10 bases between them. The CDR3 length is 13 residues. CDR3 sequence (DNA): TGTGCCAGCAGGCGGGACGGGAACTATGGCTACACCTTC. Translated: CASRRDGNYGYTF. Full variable domain (remainder filled in from reference TRBV7-2 and TRBJ1-2): GAGVSQSPSNKVTEKGKDVELRCDPISGHTALYWYRQSLGQGLEFLIYFQGNSAPDKSGLPSDRFSAERTGGSVSTLTIQRTQQEDSAVYLCASRRDGNYGYTFGSGTRLTVV.

This rearrangement joins TRBV6-2 or TRBV6-3 to TRBJ2-1, with D possibly being TRBD1 or TRBD2 (5 bases each). The CDR3 covers 13 residues. Trimming pared 3 bases from V and 9 bases from J, leaving 12 bases between. The germline V gene encodes CDR1 MNHEY and CDR2 SVGEGT. The CDR3 DNA follows: TGTGCCAGCAGTTATATGGGGGTGGCTGAGCAGTTCTTC. This gives the protein CASSYMGVAEQFF.

This rearrangement joins TRBV7-9 to TRBJ1-1; a possible D gene is TRBD1 (6 bases). In germline, CDR1 is SEHNR, CDR2 FQNEAQ (reference sequence). Trimming took 8 bases from V and 4 from J, leaving 11 bases between them. The CDR3 covers 12 residues. The CDR3 DNA reads as TGTGCCAGCGGACAGCGCTTCACTGAAGCTTTCTTT. Protein sequence: CASGQRFTEAFF. Full variable domain (remainder filled in from reference TRBV7-9 and TRBJ1-1): DTGVSQNPRHKITKRGQNVTFRCDPISEHNRLYWYRQTLGQGPEFLTYFQNEAQLEKSRLLSDRFSAERPKGSFSTLEIQRTEQGDSAMYLCASGQRFTEAFFGQGTRLTVV.

This rearrangement joins TRBV7-9 to TRBJ1-3, with 12 bases lining up with TRBD1. With 0 bases clipped from V and 1 base from J, the junction kept 4 bases outside the gene matches. The CDR3 length is 18 residues. Germline V gene lookup returns CDR1 SEHNR and CDR2 FQNEAQ (reference sequence). DNA of the CDR3: TGTGCCAGCAGCTTAGCCCGGGACAGGGGGCAGTCTGGAAACACCATATATTTT. Amino acid sequence: CASSLARDRGQSGNTIYF.